The clone carrying this TCR beta chain showed up just a few times. The antigen is undetermined. TCRdb called the 5' RACE reads again in MiXCR, with one record for every CDR3 protein. Here the sample spans approximately 290,000 distinct CDR3 sequences, less than 25% being singletons. The sample belongs to a study of CD8 T cells in ankylosing spondylitis. Study observations and caveats: Within ankylosing spondylitis blood, a TCR beta motif made up of seven to nine highly homologous variants appeared to be characteristic. Both synovial fluid and blood in reactive arthritis had previously been reported to carry some motif variants. As reported, disease-linked clones showed significant enrichment in matched ankylosing spondylitis synovial fluid.

The CDR3 consists of 10 residues. Trimming removed 5 bases from V and 3 bases from J, with 4 bases in between. Germline CDR1 DFQATT, CDR2 SNEGSKA (reference sequence). The TCR sequence derives from a female donor with ankylosing spondylitis or in good health (not recorded which). Sample: blood, either unsorted or a sorted T cell fraction (not recorded which). This chain joins TRBV20-1 and TRBJ1-2; no reliable D call. CDR3 loop: CSAADYGYTF. Here the CDR3 DNA reads TGCAGTGCTGCTGACTATGGCTACACCTTC.